This TCR beta chain was identified during a study of regulatory T cells in long-lasting Graves disease. Time point noted: persistent/refractory GD, antithyroid drugs over 5 years with positive TRAb. The TCR library used RNA extracted from PBMCs. This clonotype was counted ten times or more. Libraries of TCR beta came from iRepertoire HTBI primers plus Arm-PCR of CDR3 regions. Via MiXCR, TCRdb re-called the multiplex PCR reads, giving one row per CDR3 protein. The sample records about 430,000 distinct CDR3 sequences, 21% being singletons. This specimen was peripheral blood mononuclear cells (PBMCs), taken when the disease was refractory, from a patient treated with antithyroid drugs. The TCR comes from a female donor with Graves disease.

In DNA, the CDR3 is TGCAGCGTTCAAACGGCCGAGCAGTACTTC. This gives the protein CSVQTAEQYF. The gene calls are TRBV29-1 and TRBJ2-7; D call uncertain. The CDR3 runs 10 residues. Germline V gives CDR1 SQVTM, CDR2 ANQGSEA. Deletions cut 5 bases from V and 6 bases from J, with 8 bases between.